This paragraph reports one TCR beta chain. Its matching antigen is unknown. The V and J ends lost 5 bases and 0 bases respectively, with 22 bases between them. The CDR3 length is 18 residues. TCRdb re-derived calls from the 5' RACE reads in MiXCR, one entry per CDR3 protein. Here the sample spans about 420,000 distinct CDR3 sequences, about 22% being singletons. These data come from a study of T-cell memory formation after mild COVID-19. Overall study findings and caveats: The study detected some responding clones in pre-infection memory, suggesting cross-reactive memory joined.

The TCR sequence derives from an adult woman who had mild COVID-19 (a few samples of this study predate the infection). Cell type and time point are not known. The chain combines TRBV12-3 or TRBV12-4 with TRBJ1-2, with unresolved D. Sequencing was carried out using PBMCs or a T cell subset sorted from them (not recorded which). The CDR3 DNA follows: TGTGCCAGCAGTCCCCCCCCCGGGCCGGAGGATACTAACTATGGCTACACCTTC. It specifies CASSPPPGPEDTNYGYTF.